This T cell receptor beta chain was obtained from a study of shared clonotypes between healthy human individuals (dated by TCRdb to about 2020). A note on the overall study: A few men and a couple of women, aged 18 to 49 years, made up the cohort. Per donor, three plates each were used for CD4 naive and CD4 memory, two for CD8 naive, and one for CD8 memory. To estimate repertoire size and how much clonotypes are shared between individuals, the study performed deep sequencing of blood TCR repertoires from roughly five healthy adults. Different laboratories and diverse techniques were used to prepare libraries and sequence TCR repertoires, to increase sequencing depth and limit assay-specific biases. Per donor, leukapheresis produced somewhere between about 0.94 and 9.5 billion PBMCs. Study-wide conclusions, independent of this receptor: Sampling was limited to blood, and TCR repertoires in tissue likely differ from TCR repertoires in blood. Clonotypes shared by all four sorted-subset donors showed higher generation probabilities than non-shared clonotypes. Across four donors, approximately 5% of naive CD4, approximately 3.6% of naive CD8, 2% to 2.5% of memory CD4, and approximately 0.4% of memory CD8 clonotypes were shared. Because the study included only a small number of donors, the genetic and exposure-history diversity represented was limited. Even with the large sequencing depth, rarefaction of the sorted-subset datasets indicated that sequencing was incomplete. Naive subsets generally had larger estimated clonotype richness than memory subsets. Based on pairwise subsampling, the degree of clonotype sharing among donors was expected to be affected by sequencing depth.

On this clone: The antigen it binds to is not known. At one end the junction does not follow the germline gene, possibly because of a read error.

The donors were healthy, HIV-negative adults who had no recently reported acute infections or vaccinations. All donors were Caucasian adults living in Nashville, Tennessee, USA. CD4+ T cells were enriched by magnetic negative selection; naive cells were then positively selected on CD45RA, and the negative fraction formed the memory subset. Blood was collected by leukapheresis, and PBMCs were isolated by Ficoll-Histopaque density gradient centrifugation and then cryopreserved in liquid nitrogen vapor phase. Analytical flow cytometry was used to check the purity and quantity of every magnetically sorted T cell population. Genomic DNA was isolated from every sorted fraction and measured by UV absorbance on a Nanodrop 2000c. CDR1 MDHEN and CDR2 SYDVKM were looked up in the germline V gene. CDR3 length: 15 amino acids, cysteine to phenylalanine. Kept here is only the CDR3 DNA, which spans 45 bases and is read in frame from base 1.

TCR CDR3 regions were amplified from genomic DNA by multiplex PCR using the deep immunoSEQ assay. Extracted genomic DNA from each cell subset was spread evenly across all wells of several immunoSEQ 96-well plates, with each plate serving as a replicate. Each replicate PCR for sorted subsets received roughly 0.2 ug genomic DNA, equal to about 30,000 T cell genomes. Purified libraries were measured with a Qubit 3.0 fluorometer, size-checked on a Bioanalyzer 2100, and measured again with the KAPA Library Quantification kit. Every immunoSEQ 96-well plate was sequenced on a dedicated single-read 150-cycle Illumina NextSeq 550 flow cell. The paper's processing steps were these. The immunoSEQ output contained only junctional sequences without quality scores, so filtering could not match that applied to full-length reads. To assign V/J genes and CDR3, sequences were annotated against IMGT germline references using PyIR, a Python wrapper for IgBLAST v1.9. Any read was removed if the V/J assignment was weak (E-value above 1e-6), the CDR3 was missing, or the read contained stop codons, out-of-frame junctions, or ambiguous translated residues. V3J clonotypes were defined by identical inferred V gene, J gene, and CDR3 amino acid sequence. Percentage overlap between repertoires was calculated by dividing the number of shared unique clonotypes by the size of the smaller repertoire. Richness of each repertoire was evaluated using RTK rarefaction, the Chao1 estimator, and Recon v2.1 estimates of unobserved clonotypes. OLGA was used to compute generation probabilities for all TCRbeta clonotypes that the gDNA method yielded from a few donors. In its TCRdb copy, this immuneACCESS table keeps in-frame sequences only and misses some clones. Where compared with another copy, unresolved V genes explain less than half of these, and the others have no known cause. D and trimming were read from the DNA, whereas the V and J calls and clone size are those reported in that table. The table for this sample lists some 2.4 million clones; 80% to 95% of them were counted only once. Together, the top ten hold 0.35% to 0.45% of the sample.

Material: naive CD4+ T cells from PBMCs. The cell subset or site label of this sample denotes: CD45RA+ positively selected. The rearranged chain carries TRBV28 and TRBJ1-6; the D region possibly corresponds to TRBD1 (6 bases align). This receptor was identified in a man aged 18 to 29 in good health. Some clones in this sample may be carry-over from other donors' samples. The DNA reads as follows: TGTGCCAGCGGTTTGGGAACAGGGTATGCTTCACCCCTCCACTTT. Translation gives CASGLGTGYASPLHF.